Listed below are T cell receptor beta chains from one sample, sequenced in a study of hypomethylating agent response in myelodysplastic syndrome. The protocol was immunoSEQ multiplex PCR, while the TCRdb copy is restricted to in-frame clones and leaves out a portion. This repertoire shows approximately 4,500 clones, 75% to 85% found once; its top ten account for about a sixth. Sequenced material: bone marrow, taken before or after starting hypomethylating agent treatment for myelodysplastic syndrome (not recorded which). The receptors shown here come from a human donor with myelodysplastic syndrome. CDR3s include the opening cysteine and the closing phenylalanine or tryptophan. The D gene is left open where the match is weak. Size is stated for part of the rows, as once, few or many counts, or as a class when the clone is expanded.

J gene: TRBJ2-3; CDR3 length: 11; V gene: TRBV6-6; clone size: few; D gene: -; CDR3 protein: CAAKRTDTQYF; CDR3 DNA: TGTGCCGCAAAGAGGACAGATACGCAGTATTTT
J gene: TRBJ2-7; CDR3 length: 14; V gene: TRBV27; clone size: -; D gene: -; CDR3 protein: CASSLSEISYEQYF; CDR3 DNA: TGTGCCAGCAGTTTATCTGAGATTTCCTACGAGCAGTACTTC
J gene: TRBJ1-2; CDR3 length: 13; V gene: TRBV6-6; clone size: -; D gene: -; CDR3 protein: CASSYLGDYGYTF; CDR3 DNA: TGTGCCAGCAGTTACCTGGGCGACTATGGCTACACCTTC
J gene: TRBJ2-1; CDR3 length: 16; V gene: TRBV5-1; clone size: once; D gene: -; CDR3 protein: CASSQQGWGTYNEQFF; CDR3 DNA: TGCGCCAGCAGCCAACAGGGTTGGGGCACCTACAATGAGCAGTTCTTC
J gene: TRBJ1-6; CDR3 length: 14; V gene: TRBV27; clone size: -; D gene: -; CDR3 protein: CASSLYPYNSPLHF; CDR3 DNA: TGTGCCAGCAGTTTATATCCGTATAATTCACCCCTCCACTTT
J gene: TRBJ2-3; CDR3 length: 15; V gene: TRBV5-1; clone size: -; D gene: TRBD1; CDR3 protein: CASSLYRGLADTQYF; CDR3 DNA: TGCGCCAGCAGCTTGTACAGGGGCCTAGCAGATACGCAGTATTTT
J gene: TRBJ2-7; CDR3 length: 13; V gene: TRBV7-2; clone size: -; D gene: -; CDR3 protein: CASSFGTTGEQYF; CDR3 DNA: TGTGCCAGCAGCTTCGGGACAACAGGCGAGCAGTACTTC
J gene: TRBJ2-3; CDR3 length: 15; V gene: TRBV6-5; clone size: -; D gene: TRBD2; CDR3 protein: CASKQGLARTDTQYF; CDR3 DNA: TGTGCCAGCAAACAAGGACTAGCCAGGACAGATACGCAGTATTTT
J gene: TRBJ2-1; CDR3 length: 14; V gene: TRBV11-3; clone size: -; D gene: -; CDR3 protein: CASSPTRGKNEQFF; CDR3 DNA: TGTGCCAGCAGCCCGACGCGGGGCAAAAATGAGCAGTTCTTC
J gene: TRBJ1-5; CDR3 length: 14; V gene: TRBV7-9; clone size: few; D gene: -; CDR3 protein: CASSTGLSNQPQHF; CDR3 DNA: TGTGCCAGCAGCACGGGCCTTAGCAATCAGCCCCAGCATTTT
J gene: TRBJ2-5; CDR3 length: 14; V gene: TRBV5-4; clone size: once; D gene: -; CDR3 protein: CASSSQDTQETQYF; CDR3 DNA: TGTGCCAGCAGCTCCCAGGACACACAAGAGACCCAGTACTTC
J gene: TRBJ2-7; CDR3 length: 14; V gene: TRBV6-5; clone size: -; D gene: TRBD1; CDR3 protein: CASSDGTGDDEQYF; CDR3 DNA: TGTGCCAGCAGTGACGGGACAGGGGACGACGAGCAGTACTTC
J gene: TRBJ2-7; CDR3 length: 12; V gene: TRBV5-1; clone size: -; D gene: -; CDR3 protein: CASSLAGAEQYF; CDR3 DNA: TGCGCCAGCAGCTTGGCGGGGGCCGAGCAGTACTTC
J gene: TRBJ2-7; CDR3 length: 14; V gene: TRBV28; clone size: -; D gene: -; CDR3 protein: CASRGIRTEYEQYF; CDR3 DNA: TGTGCCAGTAGGGGGATTCGGACAGAGTACGAGCAGTACTTC
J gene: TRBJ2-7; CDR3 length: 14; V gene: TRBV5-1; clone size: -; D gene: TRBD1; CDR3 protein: CASSRTGEIYEQYF; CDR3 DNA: TGCGCCAGCAGCCGGACAGGAGAAATTTACGAGCAGTACTTC
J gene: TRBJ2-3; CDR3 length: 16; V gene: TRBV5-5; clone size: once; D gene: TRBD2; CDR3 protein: CASSLVGSGRGDTQYF; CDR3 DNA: TGTGCCAGCAGCTTGGTGGGGTCGGGGAGGGGAGATACGCAGTATTTT
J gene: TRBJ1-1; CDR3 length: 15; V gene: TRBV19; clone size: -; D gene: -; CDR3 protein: CASRVGDLSGTEAFF; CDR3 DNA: TGTGCCAGTAGAGTAGGGGACCTTTCGGGCACTGAAGCTTTCTTT
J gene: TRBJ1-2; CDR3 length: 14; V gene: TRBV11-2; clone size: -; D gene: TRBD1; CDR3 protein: CASSPGTGRHGYTF; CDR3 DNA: TGTGCCAGCAGCCCTGGGACAGGGAGACATGGCTACACCTTC
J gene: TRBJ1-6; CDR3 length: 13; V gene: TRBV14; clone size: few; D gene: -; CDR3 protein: CASSSDSNSPLHF; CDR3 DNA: TGTGCCAGCAGCTCGGACAGTAATTCACCCCTCCACTTT
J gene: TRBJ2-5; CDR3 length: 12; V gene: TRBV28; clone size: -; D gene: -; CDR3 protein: CASTTPTETQYF; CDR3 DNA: TGTGCCAGCACCACCCCCACCGAGACCCAGTACTTC
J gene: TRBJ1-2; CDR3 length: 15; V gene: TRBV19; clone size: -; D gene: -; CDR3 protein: CASSIAGTDIYGYTF; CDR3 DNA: TGTGCCAGTAGTATCGCCGGGACCGATATTTATGGCTACACCTTC
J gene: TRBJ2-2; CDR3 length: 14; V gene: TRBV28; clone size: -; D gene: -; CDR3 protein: CASRAGGKTGELFF; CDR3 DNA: TGTGCCAGCAGGGCCGGGGGCAAGACCGGGGAGCTGTTTTTT
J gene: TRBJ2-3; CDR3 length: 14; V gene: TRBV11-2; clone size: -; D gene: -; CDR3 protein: CASSLDWQTDTQYF; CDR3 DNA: TGTGCCAGCAGCTTAGATTGGCAAACAGATACGCAGTATTTT
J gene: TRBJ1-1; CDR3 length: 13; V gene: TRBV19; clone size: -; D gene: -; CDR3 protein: CASSFYSNTEAFF; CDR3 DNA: TGTGCCAGTAGTTTTTACAGTAACACTGAAGCTTTCTTT
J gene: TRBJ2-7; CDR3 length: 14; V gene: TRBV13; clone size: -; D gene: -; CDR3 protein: CASSLRAGDYEQYF; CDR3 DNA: TGTGCCAGCAGCCTCCGCGCAGGGGACTACGAGCAGTACTTC
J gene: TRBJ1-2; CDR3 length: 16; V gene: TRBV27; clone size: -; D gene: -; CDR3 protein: CASSLFSRSTSGGYTF; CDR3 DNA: TGTGCCAGCAGTTTATTCTCTCGCAGTACCTCGGGCGGCTACACCTTC
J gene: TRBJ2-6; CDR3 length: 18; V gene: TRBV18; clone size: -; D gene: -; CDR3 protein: CASSPSGRVTRGANVLTF; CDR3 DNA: TGTGCCAGCTCACCTAGTGGACGCGTAACGAGGGGGGCCAACGTCCTGACTTTC
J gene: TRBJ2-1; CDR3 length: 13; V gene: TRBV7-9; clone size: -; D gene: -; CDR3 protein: CASSLLSGNEQFF; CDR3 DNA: TGTGCCAGCAGCTTACTCTCCGGGAATGAGCAGTTCTTC
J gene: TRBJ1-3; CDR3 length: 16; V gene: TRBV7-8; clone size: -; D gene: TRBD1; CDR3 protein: CASSLVTGFTGNTIYF; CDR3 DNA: TGTGCCAGCAGCTTGGTGACAGGGTTTACTGGAAACACCATATATTTT
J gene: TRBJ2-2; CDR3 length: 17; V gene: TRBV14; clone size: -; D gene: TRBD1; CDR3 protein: CASSPTAGTGTTGELFF; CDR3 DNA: TGTGCCAGCAGCCCTACCGCCGGGACAGGGACGACCGGGGAGCTGTTTTTT
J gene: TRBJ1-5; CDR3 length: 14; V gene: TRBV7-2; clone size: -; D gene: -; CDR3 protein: CASSLWTDNQPQHF; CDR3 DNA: TGTGCCAGCAGCTTATGGACGGACAATCAGCCCCAGCATTTT
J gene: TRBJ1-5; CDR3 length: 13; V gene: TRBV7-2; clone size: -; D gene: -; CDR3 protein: CASGDYSNQPQHF; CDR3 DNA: TGTGCCAGCGGGGATTATAGCAATCAGCCCCAGCATTTT
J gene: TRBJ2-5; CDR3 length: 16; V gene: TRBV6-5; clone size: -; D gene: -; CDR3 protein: CASSYSGQGFGETQYF; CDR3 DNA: TGTGCCAGCAGTTACTCGGGTCAGGGATTCGGGGAGACCCAGTACTTC
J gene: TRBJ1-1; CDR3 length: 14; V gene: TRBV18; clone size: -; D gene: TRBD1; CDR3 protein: CASSLLDRDTEAFF; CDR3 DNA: TGTGCCAGCTCACTCCTAGACAGGGACACTGAAGCTTTCTTT
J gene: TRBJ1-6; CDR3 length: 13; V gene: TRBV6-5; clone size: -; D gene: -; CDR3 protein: CASSYTGNSPLHF; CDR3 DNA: TGTGCCAGCAGTTACACCGGGAATTCACCCCTCCACTTT
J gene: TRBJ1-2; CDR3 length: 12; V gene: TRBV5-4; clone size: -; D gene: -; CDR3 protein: CASSFQVDGYTF; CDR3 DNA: TGTGCCAGCAGCTTTCAAGTGGATGGCTACACCTTC
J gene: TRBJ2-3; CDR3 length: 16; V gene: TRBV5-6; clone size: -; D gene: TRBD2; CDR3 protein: CASILLGSGTPDTQYF; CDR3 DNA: TGTGCCAGCATCCTCCTTGGTAGCGGGACTCCAGATACGCAGTATTTT